In this sample, the clone carrying this T cell receptor beta chain turned up once. The germline CDR1 and CDR2 sequences are DFQATT and SNEGSKA (reference sequence). This CDR3 spans 14 amino acids. J gave up 0 bases and V 6 bases, and 4 bases lay outside the gene matches. The data originate from a study of blood T cell repertoires in COVID-19. The protocol was immunoSEQ multiplex PCR, while the TCRdb copy is restricted to in-frame clones and leaves out a portion. Counted here are approximately 54,000 clones, 90% to 95% occurring once; the ten biggest clones make up around 3.9%. This receptor was obtained from a man aged 45-60 years with acute or convalescent COVID-19. This sequence joins TRBV20-1 and TRBJ1-1; 10 nucleotides align to TRBD1. Sequenced material: peripheral blood. CDR3: CSASDRGLNTEAFF. The CDR3 DNA reads TGCAGTGCCAGTGACAGGGGGCTGAACACTGAAGCTTTCTTT.